Here is one T cell receptor beta chain with its context. The target antigen is unknown. This specimen belongs to a study of T cell responses to AZD1222 COVID-19 vaccine. As for the study in general: Both about-4-week and about-12-week second-dose recipients were combined.

Findings and limits, study-wide: Baseline antibody screening turned up just six seropositive AZD1222 recipients. It should be noted that donors were predominantly white British and more often female, and clonal diversity was possibly underestimated. After two AZD1222 doses, spike-specific TCR breadth and depth rose versus day 0.

Sequencing used immunoSEQ multiplex PCR; TCRdb keeps in-frame clones, though not all of them. The profile shows about 150,000 clones, around nine tenths of them singletons. The germline CDR1 and CDR2 sequences are SGDLS and YYNGEE. V lost 3 bases, J lost 2 bases, and 0 bases stayed unmatched. The CDR3 extends over 15 amino acids. V gene TRBV9 combines with J gene TRBJ2-1, with 12 bases identical to TRBD2. The sequence derives from an adult in good health. The material sequenced was peripheral blood, taken on day 0 of AZD1222 vaccination. The chain's CDR3 is CASSGLAGAYNEQFF. The CDR3 coding sequence is TGTGCCAGCAGCGGACTAGCGGGAGCCTACAATGAGCAGTTCTTC.